This T cell receptor beta chain is drawn from a study of regulatory T cells in long-lasting Graves disease (dated by TCRdb to the early 2020s). Turning to the overall study: Patients with newly diagnosed Graves' disease had been on antithyroid drugs for under 3 months. A total of around 35 samples underwent TCR sequencing: around 13 from persistent and approximately 20 from newly diagnosed Graves' disease patients. This study used TCR sequencing and RNA sequencing of peripheral blood to compare persistent Graves' disease patients against newly diagnosed Graves' disease patients. The study was conducted in China and was registered as a clinical trial.

The germline V gene gives CDR1 as SGDLS and CDR2 as YYNGEE. At the junction V is shortened by 3 bases and J by 6 bases; bases outside the gene matches: 4. Its CDR3 holds 13 amino acids, cysteine through phenylalanine. This entry keeps only the CDR3 DNA: 39 bases, framed from base 1. What the work shows at the level of the full study, not this receptor alone: Sequencing and analysis were limited to the TCR beta chain. Only peripheral blood was studied, because thyroid tissue, the primary lesion, was inaccessible. The small sample size was acknowledged by the authors as a limitation that may reduce accuracy. Persistent patients shared more public clonotypes among themselves (under 3,000) than newly diagnosed patients did (over 950). TRBV28, TRBJ1-2 and TRBJ2-5 were preferentially used in persistent disease, while TRBV20-1 and TRBJ2-1 were favored in newly diagnosed disease. Compared with newly diagnosed patients, patients with persistent Graves' disease had lower TCR Shannon entropy and fewer highly expanded clones, which suggests clonal expansion.

Receptor amplification or capture employed multiplex PCR. TCRdb names Illumina HiSeq 4000 as the instrument used. iRepertoire HTBI primers and Arm-PCR amplification of CDR3 regions were used to construct TCR beta libraries. Before sequencing, the PCR products went through gel purification. Per the authors' processing: Across samples, about 64 TRBV and roughly 15 TRBJ segments were identified and used for gene usage analysis of CDR3 amino acid clonotypes. COPE and FqMerger were used to merge filtered high-quality paired reads into contigs. Contigs were aligned with BLAST to IMGT TRBV, TRBD and TRBJ reference genes, and CDR3 was defined per IMGT. Any clonotype with a frequency above 0.1% was classified as a highly expanded clone. Repertoire diversity was measured by Shannon entropy, and V-J evenness by the Gini coefficient. A clonotype was considered public if more than one individual shared it. The public reads were reprocessed in TCRdb via fastp at Q25 and MiXCR, keeping in-frame beta chains. Entries that share a CDR3 protein sequence are merged under the most common genes and DNA. The V and J calls reflect TCRdb's pipeline rather than the authors' work. The sample table lists around 480,000 distinct CDR3 sequences, roughly 16% of them with a count of one. 20% to 25% of the sample goes to the ten largest clones.

The table lists this clonotype with a few counts. This clone's antigen is unknown. No quality values exist for individual bases; no much larger clone is one base distant. The sample's time point label is to be understood as: newly diagnosed GD, antithyroid drugs for less than 3 months. For both TCR sequencing and RNA sequencing, RNA was extracted from PBMCs using TRIzol. The diagnosis of Graves' disease was made according to American Thyroid Association guidelines. Patients were recruited from an endocrinology department in Xi'an, China. Each patient gave about 8.1 milliliters of peripheral blood, collected in an EDTA anticoagulant tube. PBMCs were isolated by Ficoll Paque Plus density gradient separation without further T cell sorting. RNA quality was checked with an Agilent 2100 Bioanalyzer and agarose gel, and concentration with a NanoDrop 2000. The data also belong to a second study, concerning T cells in Graves' hyperthyroidism and ophthalmopathy. The second paper further reports: A patient counted as having stable Graves' hyperthyroidism if no progression to ophthalmopathy occurred over 18 months of follow-up. Hyperthyroidism patients were newly diagnosed, had a disease duration of under 2 months, and were aged 18 to 65 years. Any patient with an uncontrolled infection, another autoimmune disease, pregnancy or lactation was excluded. Diagnoses relied on clinical symptoms, serum thyroxine and TRAb, thyroid ultrasound and orbital computed tomography. The first round of RT-PCR for the TCR CDR3 was performed with the HTBI primer set and the Qiagen OneStep RT-PCR kit. Most expanded thyroid clonotypes (frequency above 0.001) were also detected in blood, suggesting blood repertoires may reflect thyroid immune responses. Ophthalmopathy was separated from stable hyperthyroidism by a 13 V-J signature model, with approximately 85% sensitivity and about 81% specificity obtained in cross-validation and 80%/75% obtained in testing. In validation, progression to ophthalmopathy was predicted by the model with 70.59% sensitivity and approximately 78% specificity, a median of about 6.8 months before onset. A discovery cohort of about a hundred patients, about 44 with Graves' ophthalmopathy and 55 to 60 with stable Graves' hyperthyroidism, was used to find distinguishing TCR V-J signatures. An independent validation cohort of fewer than 20 hyperthyroidism patients and about 16 patients who later progressed to ophthalmopathy tested prospective prediction of ophthalmopathy. The approximately 98 discovery patients were randomly divided into training and test sets at a 7:3 ratio. Thyroid tissue and blood T-cell repertoires from about six Graves' hyperthyroidism patients were also compared in the study. Once sampling was done, hyperthyroidism patients were given methimazole at a starting dose of 30 mg daily, whereas ophthalmopathy patients were given high-dose intravenous methylprednisolone. Libraries were constructed in a second round of multiplex PCR, after which size selection and purification were carried out. The libraries were sequenced on an Illumina HiSeq2000 using paired-end 100 bp reads. Raw data were processed with SOAPnuke, discarding reads with adapters, uncalled bases, mean Phred below 15, or no exact constant-primer or identifier match. COPE v1.2.5 was used to merge high-quality paired reads, and clonotypes were defined as unique nucleotide sequences. MiTCR v1.1 was used to align the clonotypes against IMGT TRBV, TRBD and TRBJ reference segments. Analysis was restricted to V-J combinations with a frequency above 0.0001, which covered 99% to 99.2% of repertoires. A TCS score was defined as the ratio of F50 (clonal expansion) to E x V (chaos), with BLOSUM62-based TCRdist applied between CDR3 peptides within each V-J. Welch's t-statistics and random forest reduced roughly 500 V-J features to roughly 13, which were used in a naive Bayes classifier (R e1071). No statistical method was used to fix the sample size in advance, and group allocation was not hidden from the investigators. The paper describes TCR Vbeta CDR3 sequencing of roughly 130 peripheral blood samples, made up of 43 ophthalmopathy patients, around 78 hyperthyroidism patients and approximately 17 progressor patients.

The material was peripheral blood mononuclear cells (PBMCs), obtained at new diagnosis, from a patient treated with antithyroid drugs. The receptor was isolated from a woman aged 40 to 65 with Graves disease. Donor details come from another sample of the same person, matched by shared clones. The chain joins TRBV9 to TRBJ2-7; 9 nucleotides in the junction match TRBD1. The DNA sequence reads TGTGCCAGCAGCGCGGACAGGGGAGGCGAGCAGTACTTC. Protein translation: CASSADRGGEQYF.